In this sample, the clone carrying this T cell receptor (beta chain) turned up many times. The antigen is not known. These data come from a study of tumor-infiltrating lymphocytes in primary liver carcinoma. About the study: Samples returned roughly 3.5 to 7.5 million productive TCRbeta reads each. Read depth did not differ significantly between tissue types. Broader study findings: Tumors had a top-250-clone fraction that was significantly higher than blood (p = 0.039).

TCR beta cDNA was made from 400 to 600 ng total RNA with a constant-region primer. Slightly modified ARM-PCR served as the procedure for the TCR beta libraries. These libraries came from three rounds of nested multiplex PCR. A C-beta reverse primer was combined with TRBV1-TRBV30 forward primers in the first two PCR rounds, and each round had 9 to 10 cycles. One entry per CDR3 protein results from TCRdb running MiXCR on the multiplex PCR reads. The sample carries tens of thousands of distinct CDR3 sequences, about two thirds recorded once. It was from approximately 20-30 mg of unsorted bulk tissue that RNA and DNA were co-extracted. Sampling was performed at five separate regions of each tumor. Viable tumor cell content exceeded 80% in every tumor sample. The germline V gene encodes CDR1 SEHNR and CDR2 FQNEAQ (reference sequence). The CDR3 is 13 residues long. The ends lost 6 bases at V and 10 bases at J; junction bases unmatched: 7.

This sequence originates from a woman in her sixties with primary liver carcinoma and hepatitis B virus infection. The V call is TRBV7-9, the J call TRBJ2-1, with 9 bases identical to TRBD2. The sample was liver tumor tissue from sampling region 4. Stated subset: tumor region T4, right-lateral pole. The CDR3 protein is CASRRTSETEQFF. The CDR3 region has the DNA TGTGCCAGCAGGAGGACTAGCGAGACAGAGCAGTTCTTC.